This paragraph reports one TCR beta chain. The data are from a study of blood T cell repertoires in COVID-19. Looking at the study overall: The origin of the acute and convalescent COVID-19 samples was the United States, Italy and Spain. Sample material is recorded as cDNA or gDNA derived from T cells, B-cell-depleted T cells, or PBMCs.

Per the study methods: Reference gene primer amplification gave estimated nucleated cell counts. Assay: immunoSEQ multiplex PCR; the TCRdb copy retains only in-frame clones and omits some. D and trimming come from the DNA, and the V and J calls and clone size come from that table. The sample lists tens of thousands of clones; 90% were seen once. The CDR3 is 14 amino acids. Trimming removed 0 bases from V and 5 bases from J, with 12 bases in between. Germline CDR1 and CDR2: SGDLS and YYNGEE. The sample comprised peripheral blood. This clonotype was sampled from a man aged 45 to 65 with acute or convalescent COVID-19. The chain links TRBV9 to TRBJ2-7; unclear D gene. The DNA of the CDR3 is TGTGCCAGCAGCGTAGGCACAGCCCAGCACGAGCAGTACTTC. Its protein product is CASSVGTAQHEQYF.